The source of this T cell receptor beta chain is a study of CD8+ T cells in alopecia areata. In alopecia areata patients, both lesional scalp punch biopsies and peripheral blood were collected. This CDR3 is built from 14 residues. CDR1 and CDR2 from the germline V gene are MGHRA and YSYEKL. V was shortened by 3 bases and J by 2 bases, with 10 bases between the two germline ends. This clone has a handful of counts. Reverse transcription of extracted RNA yielded cDNA, which provided the sequencing template. Profiling relied on immunoSEQ multiplex PCR, and the TCRdb table lists in-frame clones only, not all of them. In the table there are 75,000 to 100,000 clones, over 40% of which are singletons.

The sequence was collected from a human donor with alopecia areata. Sequenced input: CD4+ T cells sorted from blood. The chain carries TRBV4-1 and TRBJ2-5; D tentatively fits TRBD1 or TRBD2 (5 bases each). The CDR3 DNA sequence: TGCGCCAGCAGCCAGGGGACGGTACAAGAGACCCAGTACTTC. It codes for CASSQGTVQETQYF.